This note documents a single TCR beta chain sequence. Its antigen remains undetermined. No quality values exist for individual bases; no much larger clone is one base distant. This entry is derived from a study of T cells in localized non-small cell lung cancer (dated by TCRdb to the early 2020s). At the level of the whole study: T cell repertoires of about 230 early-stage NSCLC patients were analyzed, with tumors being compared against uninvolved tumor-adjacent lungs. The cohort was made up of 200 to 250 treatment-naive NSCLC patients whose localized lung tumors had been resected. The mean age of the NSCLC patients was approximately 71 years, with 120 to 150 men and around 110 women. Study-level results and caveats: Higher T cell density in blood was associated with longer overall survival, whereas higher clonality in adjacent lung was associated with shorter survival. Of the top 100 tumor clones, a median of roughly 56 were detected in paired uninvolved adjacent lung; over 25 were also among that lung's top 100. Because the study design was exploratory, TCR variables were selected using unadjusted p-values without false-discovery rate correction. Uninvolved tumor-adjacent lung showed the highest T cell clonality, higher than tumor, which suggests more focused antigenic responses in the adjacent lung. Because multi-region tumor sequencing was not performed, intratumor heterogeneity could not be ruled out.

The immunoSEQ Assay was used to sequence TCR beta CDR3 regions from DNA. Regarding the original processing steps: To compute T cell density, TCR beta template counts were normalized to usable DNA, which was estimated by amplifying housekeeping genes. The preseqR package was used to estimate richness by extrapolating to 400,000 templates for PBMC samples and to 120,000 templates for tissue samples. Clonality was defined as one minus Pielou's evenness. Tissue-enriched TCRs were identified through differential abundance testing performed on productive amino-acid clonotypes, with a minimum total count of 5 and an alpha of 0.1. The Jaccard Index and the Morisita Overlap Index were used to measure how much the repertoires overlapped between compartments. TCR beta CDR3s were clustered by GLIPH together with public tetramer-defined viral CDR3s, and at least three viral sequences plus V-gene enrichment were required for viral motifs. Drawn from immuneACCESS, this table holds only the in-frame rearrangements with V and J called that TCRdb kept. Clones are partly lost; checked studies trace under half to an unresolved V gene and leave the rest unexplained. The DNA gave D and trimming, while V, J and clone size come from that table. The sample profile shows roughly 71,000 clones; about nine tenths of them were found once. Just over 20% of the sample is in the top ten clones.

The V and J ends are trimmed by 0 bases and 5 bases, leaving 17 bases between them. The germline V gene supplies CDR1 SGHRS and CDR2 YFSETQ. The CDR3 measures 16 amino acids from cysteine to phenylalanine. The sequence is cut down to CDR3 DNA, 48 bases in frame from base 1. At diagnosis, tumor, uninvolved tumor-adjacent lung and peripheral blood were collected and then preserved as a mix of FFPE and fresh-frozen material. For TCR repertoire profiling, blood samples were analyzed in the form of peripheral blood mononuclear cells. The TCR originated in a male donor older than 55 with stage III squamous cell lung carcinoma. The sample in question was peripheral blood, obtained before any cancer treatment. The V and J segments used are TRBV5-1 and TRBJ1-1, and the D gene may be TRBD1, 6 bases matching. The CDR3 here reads CASSLADGRRGTEAFF. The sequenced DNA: TGCGCCAGCAGCTTGGCCGATGGACGGAGGGGGACTGAAGCTTTCTTT.